This T cell receptor beta chain comes out of a study of patients and donors after allogeneic stem cell transplantation. The CDR3 length is 15 residues. With 4 bases clipped from V and 1 base from J, the junction kept 5 bases outside the gene matches. The germline gives CDR1 MNHEY, CDR2 SVGAGI. TCRdb reprocessed the RT-PCR reads with MiXCR, giving one entry per CDR3 protein. The table lists fewer than 25,000 distinct CDR3 sequences, 40% to 45% of them singletons. Sequencing was done on a sample of blood, either unsorted or a sorted T cell fraction (not recorded which). The chain is built from TRBV6-5 and TRBJ1-1, with 8 nucleotides matching TRBD1. This clonotype was sampled from a human donor who was either an allogeneic HSCT recipient or a stem cell or donor lymphocyte infusion donor (not recorded which). It is not recorded whose cells these are; they may come from a transplant donor. The CDR3 nucleotides read TGTGCCAGCAGTTTTCTGGACAGGGCGAACACTGAAGCTTTCTTT. This encodes CASSFLDRANTEAFF.